The 32 T cell receptor beta chains reported below all come from one sample, sequenced in a study of T cell responses to AZD1222 COVID-19 vaccine. Profiled with immunoSEQ multiplex PCR; TCRdb holds only in-frame clones, not every one. The profile covers about 130,000 clones, with 70% to 90% appearing a single time and less than 2% taken by the ten largest. The source was peripheral blood, collected on day 0 of AZD1222 vaccination. The receptors come from an adult in good health.

The chain is built from TRBV6-5 and TRBJ1-1; D is perhaps TRBD1 (5 bases). Trimming took 2 bases from V and 1 from J, leaving 8 bases between them. CDR3 length: 14 residues. Germline CDR1 and CDR2: MNHEY and SVGAGI. CDR3 sequence: CASSYRGANTEAFF. Here the CDR3 DNA reads TGTGCCAGCAGTTACAGGGGAGCGAACACTGAAGCTTTCTTT.

This clone was counted once. The V call is TRBV6-5, the J call TRBJ1-2; TRBD1 agrees at 7 bases. CDR3 length equals 15 residues. Germline CDR1 and CDR2: MNHEY and SVGAGI. V lost 7 bases and J lost 5; bases outside the gene matches: 13. CDR3 protein: CASNQGGEGKYGYTF. CDR3 bases: TGTGCCAGCAACCAGGGGGGGGAGGGAAAGTATGGCTACACCTTC.

The rearrangement links TRBV18 to TRBJ2-7; D may be TRBD2 (6 bases). The CDR3 covers 14 residues. Per germline, CDR1 KGHSH and CDR2 LQKENI. The V and J ends lost 2 bases and 3 bases respectively, with 11 bases between them. DNA of the CDR3: TGTGCCAGCTCACCAGGAGGGACCGGCTACGAGCAGTACTTC. Its translation: CASSPGGTGYEQYF.

This rearrangement joins TRBV9 to TRBJ2-1, with unresolved D. The CDR3 totals 15 residues. From germline, CDR1 is SGDLS and CDR2 YYNGEE. V was clipped by 0 bases and J by 3 bases, with 10 bases between them. This CDR3 is CASSVGNGRYNEQFF. In DNA, the CDR3 is TGTGCCAGCAGCGTAGGGAACGGACGCTACAATGAGCAGTTCTTC.

The chain's CDR3 is CASSYTSGRFTDTQYF. The DNA of the CDR3 is TGTGCCAGCAGTTACACTAGCGGGAGATTTACAGATACGCAGTATTTT. The chain recombines TRBV6-2 or TRBV6-3 with TRBJ2-3; 11 positions agree with TRBD2. The V gene's germline CDR1 is MNHEY and CDR2 SVGEGT. This CDR3 contains 16 residues. V dropped 2 bases and J dropped 3; count of bases not matched to a gene: 4.

This clone was seen once. The rearrangement links TRBV19 to TRBJ2-3; 15 nucleotides line up with TRBD2. The germline CDR1 and CDR2 sequences are LNHDA and SQIVND (reference sequence). This CDR3 region has 16 residues. The V and J ends lost 6 bases and 5 bases, in that order; junction bases with no gene match: 6. The CDR3 nucleotides are TGTGCCAGTAGAGGGGGACTAGCGGGAGGAATAGATACGCAGTATTTT. Amino acids: CASRGGLAGGIDTQYF. Together with reference TRBV19 and TRBJ2-3, the CDR3 gives the full variable domain: DGGITQSPKYLFRKEGQNVTLSCEQNLNHDAMYWYRQDPGQGLRLIYYSQIVNDFQKGDIAEGYSVSREKKESFPLTVTSAQKNPTAFYLCASRGGLAGGIDTQYFGPGTRLTVL.

The chain recombines TRBV5-4 with TRBJ2-5, with 7 positions matching TRBD2. V lost 0 bases, J lost 5 bases, and 4 bases stayed unmatched. CDR1 SGHNT and CDR2 YYREEE come from the germline V gene (reference sequence). The CDR3 is 14 amino acids. DNA for the CDR3: TGTGCCAGCAGCTTGGTTGGGGAGGGGGAGACCCAGTACTTC. As protein: CASSLVGEGETQYF. The complete variable domain, with remaining parts taken from reference TRBV5-4 and TRBJ2-5, reads ETGVTQSPTHLIKTRGQQVTLRCSSQSGHNTVSWYQQALGQGPQFIFQYYREEENGRGNFPPRFSGLQFPNYSSELNVNALELDDSALYLCASSLVGEGETQYFGPGTRLLVL.

The rearrangement joins TRBV6-5 to TRBJ2-7; the D call may be TRBD1 or TRBD2 (5 bases each). The CDR3 is 15 amino acids. Per the germline V gene, CDR1 is MNHEY and CDR2 is SVGAGI. Trimming removed 0 bases at V and 3 bases at J, with 12 bases between. The CDR3 DNA sequence: TGTGCCAGCAGTTACTCGTTCGGGGACCACTACGAGCAGTACTTC. It specifies CASSYSFGDHYEQYF.

The V gene is TRBV5-4, the J gene TRBJ2-7; the match to TRBD2 covers 9 bases. CDR3 length: 17 residues. Germline loops: CDR1 SGHNT, CDR2 YYREEE (reference sequence). V trimming: 4 bases; J trimming: 4 bases; junction bases outside the gene matches: 15. In DNA form, the CDR3 reads TGTGCCAGCAGCGAAGATCAGGGCGGGAGGGCCTTTTACGAGCAGTACTTC. This gives the protein CASSEDQGGRAFYEQYF.

J is TRBJ2-1 and V is TRBV7-9; D unclear. V was pared by 2 bases and J by 10 bases, with 6 bases between. Germline CDR1 is SEHNR and CDR2 is FQNEAQ (reference sequence). The CDR3 length is 11 residues. CDR3: CASSLTYEQFF. The CDR3, as DNA: TGTGCCAGCAGCTTAACCTACGAGCAGTTCTTC.

The gene calls are TRBV5-1 and TRBJ2-3, with TRBD2 matching 8 bases. V was pared by 0 bases and J by 0 bases, with 6 bases of the junction left unmatched. Germline loops: CDR1 SGHRS, CDR2 YFSETQ. CDR3 size: 17 residues. In nucleotides, the CDR3 is TGCGCCAGCAGCTTGGGAATAGCGGGAACTAGCACAGATACGCAGTATTTT. It translates to CASSLGIAGTSTDTQYF. The variable domain in full, with the rest retrieved from reference TRBV5-1 and TRBJ2-3, is KAGVTQTPRYLIKTRGQQVTLSCSPISGHRSVSWYQQTPGQGLQFLFEYFSETQRNKGNFPGRFSGRQFSNSRSEMNVSTLELGDSALYLCASSLGIAGTSTDTQYFGPGTRLTVL.

The V call is TRBV30, the J call TRBJ1-4, with a tentative D call TRBD1 (5 bases). There are 13 residues in the CDR3. The germline gives CDR1 GTSNPN, CDR2 SVGIG (reference sequence). V lost 1 base and J lost 7, with 10 bases in between. CDR3 protein: CAWSAGTFEKLFF. CDR3 nucleotides: TGTGCCTGGAGTGCCGGGACTTTTGAAAAACTGTTTTTT.

The J gene is TRBJ2-3, the V gene TRBV11-2, with D uncertain. Germline V gene sequence: CDR1 SGHAT, CDR2 FQNNGV. The CDR3 extends over 12 amino acids. V lost 5 bases, J lost 3 bases, and 6 bases lay in between. The CDR3 region is CASSPGTDTQYF. The CDR3 DNA reads as TGTGCCAGCAGCCCCGGGACAGATACGCAGTATTTT.

The chain is built from TRBV6-5 and TRBJ1-5, with 7 bases aligning to TRBD1. V dropped 4 bases and J dropped 5; count of bases not matched to a gene: 5. In germline, CDR1 is MNHEY, CDR2 SVGAGI. CDR3 length equals 14 residues. CDR3 nucleotide sequence: TGTGCCAGCAGTTGGGACAGAACATATCAGCCCCAGCATTTT. Protein product: CASSWDRTYQPQHF.

This rearrangement joins TRBV11-2 to TRBJ2-2, with D unresolved. Germline CDR1 and CDR2: SGHAT and FQNNGV. CDR3 length: 16 amino acids. V lost 1 base to trimming and J lost 0 bases, with 9 bases between them. For the CDR3, the DNA is TGTGCCAGCAGCTTAGTAGCCAACGCGAACACCGGGGAGCTGTTTTTT. This sequence encodes CASSLVANANTGELFF.

This clone came up a few times. The chain links TRBV6-5 to TRBJ2-1; D not certain. Germline V CDR1 and CDR2: MNHEY, SVGAGI. This CDR3 has 14 residues. Trimming took 2 bases from V and 1 from J, leaving 6 bases between them. CDR3 DNA: TGTGCCAGCAGTTACGGCGGATCCTACAATGAGCAGTTCTTC. Protein: CASSYGGSYNEQFF.

The gene calls are TRBV24-1 and TRBJ2-1; 8 positions agree with TRBD1. The CDR3 extends over 21 amino acids. V lost 9 bases and J lost 0; bases outside the gene matches: 24. CDR1 KGHDR and CDR2 SFDVKD come from the germline V gene. The CDR3 region is CATAVGFGTGKTRDSYNEQFF. DNA of the CDR3: TGTGCCACCGCGGTGGGATTTGGGACAGGAAAGACTAGGGACTCCTACAATGAGCAGTTCTTC.

This sequence joins TRBV28 and TRBJ2-7, with TRBD2 as a possible D gene (6 bases). Germline V gives CDR1 MDHEN, CDR2 SYDVKM. V lost 2 bases and J lost 3, with 23 bases in between. The CDR3 loop spans 18 amino acids. CDR3: CASSLLIDRDSELYEQYF. CDR3 DNA sequence: TGTGCCAGCAGTTTACTCATCGACCGGGACTCCGAACTCTACGAGCAGTACTTC.

The rearrangement joins TRBV29-1 to TRBJ1-1; 7 positions agree with TRBD1. Germline lookup yields CDR1 SQVTM and CDR2 ANQGSEA. The J segment lost 10 bases and the V segment lost 6 bases, leaving 8 bases of the junction unmatched. The CDR3 is 11 residues long. The CDR3, as DNA: TGCAGCGTCCTGACAGGGAGAGGAGCTTTCTTT. Its protein is CSVLTGRGAFF.

This chain links TRBV4-1 with TRBJ1-1; D call uncertain. V shed 1 base and J shed 4 bases, with 7 bases lying between them. CDR1 and CDR2 from the germline V gene are MGHRA and YSYEKL. There are 13 residues in the CDR3. CDR3 sequence: CASSQAGTTEAFF. The CDR3 bases are TGCGCCAGCAGCCAAGCGGGAACCACTGAAGCTTTCTTT.

The DNA of the CDR3 is TGTGCCAGCAGCGTAGCGGCCAGCAACTATGGCTACACCTTC. This translates into CASSVAASNYGYTF. The chain recombines TRBV9 with TRBJ1-2; no clear D gene. V was shortened by 0 bases and J by 2 bases, with 8 bases between the two germline ends. Germline loops: CDR1 SGDLS, CDR2 YYNGEE. The CDR3 has 14 residues. Combining the CDR3 with reference TRBV9 and TRBJ1-2 gives the whole variable domain DSGVTQTPKHLITATGQRVTLRCSPRSGDLSVYWYQQSLDQGLQFLIQYYNGEERAKGNILERFSAQQFPDLHSELNLSSLELGDSALYFCASSVAASNYGYTFGSGTRLTVV.

The CDR3 sequence is CASSLSPGNEQFF. The CDR3 DNA reads TGCGCCAGCAGCCTCTCGCCCGGAAATGAGCAGTTCTTC. V and J are TRBV5-1 and TRBJ2-1; no firm D call. This CDR3 has 13 amino acids. Germline loops: CDR1 SGHRS, CDR2 YFSETQ. Trimming left V 4 bases short and J 7 bases short, with 12 bases between.

This clone was detected a few times. The V gene is TRBV28, the J gene TRBJ1-5, with D perhaps matching TRBD1 (5 bases). V was cut by 7 bases and J by 7 bases, with 23 bases left in between. There are 16 residues in the CDR3. The germline V gene encodes CDR1 MDHEN and CDR2 SYDVKM. CDR3 loop: CASTSIWGGKGQPQHF. In DNA, the CDR3 is TGTGCCAGCACCAGTATTTGGGGGGGGAAGGGACAGCCCCAGCATTTT.

The chain carries TRBV19 and TRBJ2-5, with 9 bases that match TRBD2. In germline, CDR1 is LNHDA, CDR2 SQIVND (reference sequence). Trimming removed 5 bases from V and 5 bases from J; junction bases left unmatched: 9. The CDR3 runs to 15 residues. Here the CDR3 DNA reads TGTGCCAGTAGTGGCCTAGCGGGAAGAGGCGAGACCCAGTACTTC. Translation: CASSGLAGRGETQYF.

V usage is TRBV19 and J usage is TRBJ2-1, with 8 bases identical to TRBD1. Germline V gives CDR1 LNHDA, CDR2 SQIVND (reference sequence). This CDR3 spans 15 amino acids. Trimming cost V 6 bases and J 8 bases; bases outside gene matches: 12. CDR3 protein: CASSGHRTGNHEQFF. The CDR3 bases are TGTGCCAGTAGCGGACACCGGACAGGGAACCATGAGCAGTTCTTC.

In its sample, this clone was seen a few times. The genes are TRBV20-1 and TRBJ1-3; no definite D call. Germline assignment: CDR1 DFQATT and CDR2 SNEGSKA (reference sequence). V was clipped by 3 bases and J by 4 bases, with 19 bases between them. The CDR3 spans 16 residues. For the CDR3, the DNA is TGCAGTGCTAGTAGTCGTCTGAGCCCGGGGGGAAACACCATATATTTT. Its translation is CSASSRLSPGGNTIYF.

This chain links TRBV27 with TRBJ1-6; D is unresolved. The length of the CDR3 is 14 residues. CDR1 MNHEY and CDR2 SMNVEV come from the germline V gene (reference sequence). V shed 4 bases and J shed 5 bases, with 9 bases lying between them. The CDR3 here is CASSSPTNNSPLHF. CDR3 DNA sequence: TGTGCCAGCAGTTCCCCGACTAATAATTCACCCCTCCACTTT.

This rearrangement joins TRBV3-1 (or the pseudogene TRBV3-2) to TRBJ1-1; D uncertain. CDR1 LGHDT and CDR2 YNNKEL come from the germline V gene (reference sequence). This CDR3 spans 16 amino acids. Trimming removed 0 bases from V and 1 base from J, with 12 bases in between. For the CDR3, the DNA is TGTGCCAGCAGCCAAGAGGTAGGGCGCGGGAACACTGAAGCTTTCTTT. Its protein product is CASSQEVGRGNTEAFF.

The J gene is TRBJ1-1, the V gene TRBV9; possibly TRBD1 for D (6 bases). The CDR3 sequence is 15 residues long. Trimming took 0 bases from V and 0 from J, leaving 9 bases between them. The germline gives CDR1 SGDLS, CDR2 YYNGEE. The CDR3 DNA follows: TGTGCCAGCAGCGTAGGGACAGCAATGAACACTGAAGCTTTCTTT. This encodes CASSVGTAMNTEAFF.

This rearrangement joins TRBV7-2 to TRBJ2-1, with TRBD2 matching over 10 bases. This CDR3 has 19 amino acids. With V trimmed by 1 base and J by 2 bases, 11 bases remained unmatched. Per germline, CDR1 SGHTA and CDR2 FQGNSA. The CDR3: CASSLEGSGRTGAYNEQFF. CDR3 in DNA: TGTGCCAGCAGCTTAGAGGGTAGCGGGAGGACCGGTGCCTACAATGAGCAGTTCTTC.

The chain joins TRBV5-4 to TRBJ2-7; D is unclear. Per germline, CDR1 SGHNT and CDR2 YYREEE (reference sequence). The CDR3 spans 12 residues. Trimming removed 0 bases at V and 5 bases at J, with 6 bases between. The CDR3 DNA reads as TGTGCCAGCAGCTTGGCGAAGAACGAGCAGTACTTC. Protein: CASSLAKNEQYF.

J is TRBJ1-6 and V is TRBV7-5; the D call of TRBD1 is as the table states it, not checked on the DNA. TRBV7-5 is given as a pseudogene. The CDR3 contains 19 residues. In DNA, the CDR3 is TGTGTCAGAAGCTTAGACAGAGTTGAACATAGCTCCTATAATTCACCCCTCCACTTT. Translated: CVRSLDRVEHSSYNSPLHF.